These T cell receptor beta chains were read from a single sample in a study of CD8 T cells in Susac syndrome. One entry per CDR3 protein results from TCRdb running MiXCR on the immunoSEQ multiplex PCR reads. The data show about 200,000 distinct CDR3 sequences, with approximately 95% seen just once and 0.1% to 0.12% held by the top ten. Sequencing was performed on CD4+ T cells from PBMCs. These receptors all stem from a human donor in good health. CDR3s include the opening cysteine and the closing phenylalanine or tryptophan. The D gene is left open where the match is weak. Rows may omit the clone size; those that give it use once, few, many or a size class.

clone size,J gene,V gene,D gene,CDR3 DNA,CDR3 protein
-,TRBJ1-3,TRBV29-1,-,TGCAGCGTTGAAACCAGGGAAAGGTCTGGAAACACCATATATTTT,CSVETRERSGNTIYF
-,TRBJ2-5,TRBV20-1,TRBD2,TGCAGTGCTAGGGGAGCGGGGGGGCACCAAGAGACCCAGTACTTC,CSARGAGGHQETQYF
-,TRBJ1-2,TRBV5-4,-,TGTGCCAGCAGCTTGGCCAGGGTGCATGGCTACACCTTC,CASSLARVHGYTF
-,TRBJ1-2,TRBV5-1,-,TGCGCCAGCAGCTCCGCCGGGAATGGTGGCTACACCTTC,CASSSAGNGGYTF
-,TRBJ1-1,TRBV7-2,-,TGTGCCAGCAGCTTAGATTTGATTAACACTGAAGCTTTCTTT,CASSLDLINTEAFF
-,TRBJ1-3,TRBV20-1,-,TGCAGTGCTCCCGACGATTCCAAGCTGGGCACCATATATTTT,CSAPDDSKLGTIYF
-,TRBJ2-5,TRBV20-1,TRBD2,TGCAGTGCTAGTCCGTTCGCTAGCGGGGAAGAGACCCAGTACTTC,CSASPFASGEETQYF
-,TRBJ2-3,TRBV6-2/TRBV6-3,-,TGTGCCAGCAGTTGCCCGGACTGCTATACGCAGTATTTT,CASSCPDCYTQYF
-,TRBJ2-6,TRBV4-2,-,TGTGCCAGCAGCCCCCAAGGGGGGTCCAACGTCCTGACTTTC,CASSPQGGSNVLTF
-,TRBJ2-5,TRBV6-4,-,TGTGCCAGCACAAGCTGCGCCCACCAAGAGACCCAGTACTTC,CASTSCAHQETQYF
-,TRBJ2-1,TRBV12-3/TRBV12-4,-,TGTGCCAGCAGTTTCCGGGACTCCAGGGACAATGAGCAGTTCTTC,CASSFRDSRDNEQFF
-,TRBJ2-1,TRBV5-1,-,TGCGCCAGCAGCTTCAACCCGGGGGCTGCGTCCTACAATGAGCAGTTCTTC,CASSFNPGAASYNEQFF
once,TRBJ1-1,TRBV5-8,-,TGTGCCAGCAGCTTGATGATGGAGAACACTGAAGCTTTCTTT,CASSLMMENTEAFF
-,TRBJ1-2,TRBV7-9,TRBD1,TGTGCCAGCAGGGAAAACAGGGGGCTGGGTGGCTACACCTTC,CASRENRGLGGYTF
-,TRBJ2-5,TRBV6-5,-,TGTGCCAGCAGTAGGGGACTGGACGAAGAGACCCAGTACTTC,CASSRGLDEETQYF
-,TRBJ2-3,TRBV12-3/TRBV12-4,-,TGTGCCAGCAGTCCAGACCTGGCCTGGGGGGATACGCAGTATTTT,CASSPDLAWGDTQYF
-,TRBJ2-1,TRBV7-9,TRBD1,TGTGCCAGCAGCTTAGGTACGGGACAGGATATGGAGAGTGAGCAGTTCTTC,CASSLGTGQDMESEQFF
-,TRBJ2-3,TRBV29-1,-,TGCAGCGTTGGGATCACAGATACGCAGTATTTT,CSVGITDTQYF
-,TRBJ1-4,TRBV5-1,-,TGCGCCAGCAGCTGGGCCGGAGACCCAACGGATGAAAAACTGTTTTTT,CASSWAGDPTDEKLFF
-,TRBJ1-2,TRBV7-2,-,TGTGCCAGCAGCTTAGTGCAGACTCCCTTTACTAACTATGGCTACACCTTC,CASSLVQTPFTNYGYTF
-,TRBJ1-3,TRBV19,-,TGTGCCAGTACTCTCACAGCAAGCTCTGGAAACACCATATATTTT,CASTLTASSGNTIYF
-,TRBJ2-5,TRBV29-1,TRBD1,TGCAGCGTGCGGACAGGGTTGAGGGAGACCCAGTACTTC,CSVRTGLRETQYF
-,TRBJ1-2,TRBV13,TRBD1,TGTGCCAGCAGCTCCGGGACAGAGAGAGGCTACACCTTC,CASSSGTERGYTF
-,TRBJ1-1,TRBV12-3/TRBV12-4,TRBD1,TGTGCCAGCAGTCCAAGGGGGCACACTGAAGCTTTCTTT,CASSPRGHTEAFF
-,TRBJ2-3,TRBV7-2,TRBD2,TGTGCCAGCAGCCGAACTAGCGGGGGGTTAGTAGATACGCAGTATTTT,CASSRTSGGLVDTQYF
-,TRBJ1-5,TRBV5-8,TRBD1,TGTGCCAGCAGCTCACAGGGGAAGAATCAGCCCCAGCATTTT,CASSSQGKNQPQHF
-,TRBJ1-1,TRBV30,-,TGTGCCTGGAGTATAGGCAACACTGAAGCTTTCTTT,CAWSIGNTEAFF
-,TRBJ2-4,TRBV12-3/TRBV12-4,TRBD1,TGTGCCAGCAGTTTCTCGGGCAGGGGGTTCATTCAGTACTTC,CASSFSGRGFIQYF
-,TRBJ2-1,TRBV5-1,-,TGCGCCAGCACCGAGGGGGGCAGCTCCTACAATGAGCAGTTCTTC,CASTEGGSSYNEQFF
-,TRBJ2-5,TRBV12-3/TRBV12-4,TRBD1,TGTGCCAGCAGTTTCGACAGGGGGCGCCATCAAGAGACCCAGTACTTC,CASSFDRGRHQETQYF
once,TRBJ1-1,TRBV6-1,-,TGTGCCAGCAAAATCCTAGGGAGGGGCGAGAACACTGAAGCTTTCTTT,CASKILGRGENTEAFF
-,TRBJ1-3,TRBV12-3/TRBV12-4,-,TGTGCCAGCAGAAGGGCTGCTTCTGGAAACACCATATATTTT,CASRRAASGNTIYF
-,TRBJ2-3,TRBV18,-,TGTGCCAGCTCCCCTATCACAGATACGCAGTATTTT,CASSPITDTQYF
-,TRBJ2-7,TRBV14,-,TGTGCCAGCAGCCATCCCTTGGGGGAGCAGTACTTC,CASSHPLGEQYF
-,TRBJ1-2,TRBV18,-,TGTGCCAGCTCACCATCCAATGGCTACACCTTC,CASSPSNGYTF
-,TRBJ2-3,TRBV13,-,TGTGCCAGCAGCTTAGGGGCCCCTTGGAACACAGATACGCAGTATTTT,CASSLGAPWNTDTQYF
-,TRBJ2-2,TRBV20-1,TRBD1,TGCAGTGCTGTCCAGGGGGAGACGAACACCGGGGAGCTGTTTTTT,CSAVQGETNTGELFF
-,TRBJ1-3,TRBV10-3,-,TGTGCCATCAGTGAGTTACAGGGAAACACTGGAAACACCATATATTTT,CAISELQGNTGNTIYF
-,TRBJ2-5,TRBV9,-,TGTGCCAGCAGCTCCCCAGGGGTAACCCAGTACTTC,CASSSPGVTQYF
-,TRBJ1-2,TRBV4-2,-,TGTGCCAGCAGCCCCCCGGAGCGGGCAAACTATGGCTACACCTTC,CASSPPERANYGYTF
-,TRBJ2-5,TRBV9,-,TGTGCCAGCAGCGTAGTAGGGGGACTCCAAGAGACCCAGTACTTC,CASSVVGGLQETQYF
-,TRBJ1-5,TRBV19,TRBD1,TGTGCCAGTAGCGTGGAGACAGGGGGCAGGCAGCCCCAGCATTTT,CASSVETGGRQPQHF
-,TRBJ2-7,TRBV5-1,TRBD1,TGCGCCAGTAACCCCGGGACAGCTACTACCTACGAGCAGTACTTC,CASNPGTATTYEQYF
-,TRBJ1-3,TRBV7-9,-,TGTGCCAGCAGTTCTTGGGGCTCTGGAAACACCATATATTTT,CASSSWGSGNTIYF
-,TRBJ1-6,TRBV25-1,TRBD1,TGTGCCAGCAGTGATAACCAGGGGGCCTGGAGGGGTGGTACCCTCCACTTT,CASSDNQGAWRGGTLHF
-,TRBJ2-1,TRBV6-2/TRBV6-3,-,TGTGCCAGCAGTTATCGTCGTGGGGGCGCGAGATCCAATGAGCAGTTCTTC,CASSYRRGGARSNEQFF
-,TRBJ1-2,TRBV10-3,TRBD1,TGTGCCATCAGCGACAGGGACGGCTACACCTTC,CAISDRDGYTF
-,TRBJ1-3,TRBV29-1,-,TGCAGCGTTGAGCCGGCGGGCTCTGGAAACACCATATATTTT,CSVEPAGSGNTIYF
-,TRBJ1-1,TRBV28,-,TGTGCCAGCAGTGCAGCCCAGGGACGGTACACTGAAGCTTTCTTT,CASSAAQGRYTEAFF
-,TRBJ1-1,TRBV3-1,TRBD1,TGTGCCAGCAGCCCCGGACAGGGATTAGCAGCTTTCTTT,CASSPGQGLAAFF
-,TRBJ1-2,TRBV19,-,TGTGCCAGTAGTATTGGCCAGGCCACCTATGGCTACACCTTC,CASSIGQATYGYTF
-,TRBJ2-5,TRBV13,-,TGTGCCAGCAGCTTGACCTACAGGGAGACCCAGTACTTC,CASSLTYRETQYF
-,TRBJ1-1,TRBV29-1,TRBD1,TGCAGCGTAGCTCGGACAGGGGTCGCCACTGAAGCTTTCTTT,CSVARTGVATEAFF
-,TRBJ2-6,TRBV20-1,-,TGCAGTGCCAACCAGATGGCGGCTGGGGCCAACGTCCTGACTTTC,CSANQMAAGANVLTF
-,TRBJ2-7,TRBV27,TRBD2,TGTGCCAGCACCCCGGGAGGGTGGACCTACGAGCAGTACTTC,CASTPGGWTYEQYF